This TCR beta chain was recorded in a study of T cell responses to AZD1222 COVID-19 vaccine. Study-level results: Seropositivity was recorded at baseline in only 5 or 6 AZD1222 recipients. Sampling captured repertoires only after the peak T cell response. Among the donors, most were white British and more were female, and clonal diversity was possibly underestimated.

Losses at the gene ends were 5 bases for V and 4 bases for J; bases not matched to a gene: 2. CDR1 and CDR2 from the germline V gene are SGHNT and YYREEE (reference sequence). The CDR3 totals 13 residues. The method was immunoSEQ multiplex PCR; TCRdb's version includes in-frame clones alone and lacks a portion of them. The sample holds about 160,000 clones, around 90% seen once. Concerning this clone itself: Its antigen remains unidentified.

The rearrangement joins TRBV5-4 to TRBJ2-7; 11 nucleotides match TRBD2. This receptor was identified in an adult who received the AZD1222 COVID-19 vaccine. The sample here was peripheral blood, taken 28 days after the second AZD1222 dose. The CDR3 loop reads CASRLAGVYEQYF. In nucleotides, the CDR3 is TGTGCCAGCAGACTAGCGGGAGTATACGAGCAGTACTTC.